A selection of T cell receptor beta chains follows, all from one sample in a study of blood T cells in healthy people across ages. TCRdb ran MiXCR on the 5' RACE reads and lists one entry per CDR3 protein. Of roughly 1 million distinct CDR3 sequences in the sample, roughly a quarter were seen once. The sample was also reused in another study, on T cells of mothers and their children.

The source material was blood. The receptors shown here come from a girl aged 2 to 10 in good health. The CDR3 runs from the conserved cysteine through the conserved F or W. The order of the fields is CDR3 length, J gene, D gene, clone size, V gene, CDR3 protein, CDR3 DNA. A D gene is named only where the DNA matches it firmly. Size is stated for part of the rows, as once, few or many counts, or as a class when the clone is expanded.

>17|TRBJ2-5|TRBD2|few|TRBV4-1
CASSQEAGAGGGETQYF
TGCGCCAGCAGCCAAGAGGCTGGAGCGGGAGGGGGTGAGACCCAGTACTTC
>15|TRBJ2-7|TRBD1|.|TRBV2
CASTQRDSFFYEQYF
TGTGCCAGCACTCAGAGGGACAGTTTCTTCTACGAGCAGTACTTC
>11|TRBJ2-5|.|.|TRBV10-3
CATATPETQYF
TGTGCCACCGCTACACCAGAGACCCAGTACTTC
>15|TRBJ1-4|.|.|TRBV7-2
CASSFGDVANEKLFF
TGTGCCAGCAGCTTCGGGGATGTGGCTAATGAAAAACTGTTTTTT
>16|TRBJ2-1|.|many|TRBV24-1
CATSGTRDQGSNEQFF
TGTGCCACCAGTGGTACCCGGGACCAGGGGAGCAATGAGCAGTTCTTC
>15|TRBJ1-4|.|few|TRBV28
CATLQPGTDREKLFF
TGTGCCACCCTACAGCCAGGGACCGATCGTGAAAAACTGTTTTTT
>19|TRBJ2-3|.|.|TRBV7-2
CASSSHKWGERLSTDTQYF
TGTGCCAGCAGCTCCCATAAGTGGGGGGAACGACTTAGCACAGATACGCAGTATTTT
>14|TRBJ2-1|.|.|TRBV27
CASSPEGGRNEQFF
TGTGCCAGCAGTCCCGAAGGGGGAAGGAATGAGCAGTTCTTC
>12|TRBJ2-3|.|.|TRBV13
CASSPDGVTQYF
TGTGCCAGCAGCCCAGACGGAGTTACGCAGTATTTT
>14|TRBJ2-5|.|.|TRBV9
CASSPEGEGKTQYF
TGTGCCAGCAGCCCAGAGGGAGAAGGAAAGACCCAGTACTTC
>14|TRBJ1-1|.|few|TRBV2
CASNLEQGNTEAFF
TGTGCCAGCAACCTCGAACAGGGCAACACTGAAGCTTTCTTT
>13|TRBJ2-5|TRBD1|.|TRBV20-1
CSAHRGRRETKYF
TGCAGTGCTCACAGGGGGCGGAGAGAGACCAAGTACTTC
>16|TRBJ1-3|TRBD1|.|TRBV10-3
CAISAMGTGSGNTIYF
TGTGCCATCAGTGCCATGGGGACAGGTTCTGGAAACACCATATATTTT
>13|TRBJ2-5|.|.|TRBV20-1
CSATGAYEETQYF
TGCAGTGCTACCGGGGCTTATGAAGAGACCCAGTACTTC
>12|TRBJ2-2|TRBD1|.|TRBV27
CASSDRVGELFF
TGTGCCAGCAGTGACAGGGTAGGGGAGCTGTTTTTT
>11|TRBJ2-1|.|few|TRBV29-1
CSVEGADEQFF
TGCAGCGTTGAAGGGGCAGATGAGCAGTTCTTC
>17|TRBJ2-1|.|few|TRBV28
CASGGGGRANSYNEQFF
TGTGCCAGCGGCGGAGGGGGGAGGGCCAACTCCTACAATGAGCAGTTCTTC
>18|TRBJ2-5|TRBD2|.|TRBV3-1
CASSQGPLQRGDQETQYF
TGTGCCAGCAGCCAAGGTCCCCTTCAGCGGGGGGACCAAGAGACCCAGTACTTC
>14|TRBJ2-1|.|few|TRBV4-1
CASSQETTYNEQFF
TGCGCCAGCAGCCAAGAGACTACCTACAATGAGCAGTTCTTC
>13|TRBJ2-5|.|.|TRBV2
CASSENRQETQYF
TGTGCCAGCAGTGAGAACAGACAAGAGACCCAGTACTTC
>13|TRBJ2-3|.|.|TRBV12-3/TRBV12-4
CAGQLPDTDTQYF
TGTGCCGGACAACTACCCGACACAGATACGCAGTATTTT
>15|TRBJ1-5|.|.|TRBV4-3
CASSQDTGKNQPQHF
TGCGCCAGCAGCCAAGATACAGGGAAAAATCAGCCCCAGCATTTT
>13|TRBJ2-1|.|few|TRBV6-5
CASSGQSKNEQFF
TGTGCCAGCAGTGGACAGAGTAAGAATGAGCAGTTCTTC
>16|TRBJ1-1|.|few|TRBV5-1
CASSLEVPPRNTEAFF
TGCGCCAGCAGCTTGGAGGTCCCCCCAAGGAACACTGAAGCTTTCTTT
>16|TRBJ2-4|.|.|TRBV28
CASSLGRGDPWNIQYF
TGTGCCAGCAGTTTGGGGCGGGGCGACCCGTGGAACATTCAGTACTTC
>13|TRBJ2-7|.|.|TRBV29-1
CSVDAGAAYEQYF
TGCAGCGTCGATGCAGGTGCTGCCTACGAGCAGTACTTC
>16|TRBJ2-1|.|many|TRBV5-1
CASSLAGGGSYNEQFF
TGCGCCAGCAGCTTGGCAGGAGGCGGATCGTACAATGAGCAGTTCTTC
>14|TRBJ1-4|.|.|TRBV12-3/TRBV12-4
CASSLAPGDEKLFF
TGTGCCAGCAGTTTAGCGCCCGGGGATGAAAAACTGTTTTTT
>12|TRBJ1-1|TRBD1|once|TRBV27
CAAGQGLDEAFF
TGTGCCGCTGGACAGGGTTTGGATGAAGCTTTCTTT
>15|TRBJ2-1|TRBD2|.|TRBV9
CANSGSGGASNEQFF
TGTGCCAACAGCGGGAGCGGGGGGGCTTCGAATGAGCAGTTCTTC
>17|TRBJ2-5|.|few|TRBV6-4
CASSDTLQRAHSATQYF
TGTGCCAGCAGTGATACGCTCCAACGGGCCCATAGCGCGACCCAGTACTTC
>18|TRBJ1-1|TRBD1|few|TRBV27
CASSSGTGGLHMNTEAFF
TGTGCCAGCAGTTCTGGGACAGGGGGTCTTCACATGAACACTGAAGCTTTCTTT
>13|TRBJ1-3|TRBD1|few|TRBV20-1
CSAPDRGGDTIYF
TGCAGTGCACCAGACAGGGGGGGGGACACCATATATTTT
>18|TRBJ2-7|TRBD2|few|TRBV10-3
CAISSPWVAGDPPYEQYF
TGTGCCATCAGTTCTCCTTGGGTAGCGGGGGACCCACCTTACGAGCAGTACTTC
>15|TRBJ2-7|.|.|TRBV3-1
CASSQDSGRYYEQYF
TGTGCCAGCAGCCAAGATTCGGGAAGGTACTACGAGCAGTACTTC
>17|TRBJ2-1|TRBD2|few|TRBV4-1
CASSQESSGHSYNEQFF
TGCGCCAGCAGCCAAGAGTCTAGCGGGCACTCCTACAATGAGCAGTTCTTC
>15|TRBJ2-1|.|.|TRBV6-1
CASIASGTGHNEQFF
TGTGCCAGCATCGCCTCCGGGACTGGCCACAATGAGCAGTTCTTC
>12|TRBJ2-1|.|.|TRBV29-1
CSVEVSGHEQFF
TGCAGCGTTGAAGTGTCCGGGCATGAGCAGTTCTTC
>13|TRBJ1-2|.|.|TRBV29-1
CSVTLDQVYGYTF
TGCAGCGTGACCCTAGACCAAGTCTATGGCTACACCTTC
>15|TRBJ1-2|TRBD1|.|TRBV5-1
CASSLVEGAQSGYTF
TGCGCCAGCAGCTTGGTAGAGGGGGCGCAGTCTGGCTACACCTTC
>12|TRBJ1-1|.|.|TRBV6-2/TRBV6-3
CATSQVFTEAFF
TGTGCCACCTCACAAGTTTTCACTGAAGCTTTCTTT
>14|TRBJ1-6|.|few|TRBV20-1
CSASRDDHNSPLRF
TGCAGTGCTAGCCGGGACGATCATAATTCACCCCTCCGCTTT
>15|TRBJ2-6|.|.|TRBV12-5
CASGLANSGANVLTF
TGTGCTAGTGGTTTGGCTAATTCTGGGGCCAACGTCCTGACTTTC
>12|TRBJ2-1|.|.|TRBV2
CASKDSHNEQFF
TGTGCCAGCAAAGACAGTCACAATGAGCAGTTCTTC
>20|TRBJ2-3|TRBD2|.|TRBV5-1
CASSLAPGTSGGSSTDTQYF
TGCGCCAGCAGCTTGGCGCCCGGGACTAGCGGGGGGTCTAGCACAGATACGCAGTATTTT
>14|TRBJ2-2|TRBD2|few|TRBV29-1
CSAGLAGVAGELFF
TGCAGCGCCGGACTAGCGGGAGTCGCCGGGGAGCTGTTTTTT
>19|TRBJ2-4|TRBD2|few|TRBV4-1
CASSQDVTSGTLAKNIQYF
TGCGCCAGCAGCCAAGACGTGACTAGCGGGACCTTAGCCAAAAACATTCAGTACTTC
>12|TRBJ2-5|TRBD2|.|TRBV29-1
CSIWEGSETQYF
TGCAGCATCTGGGAGGGGTCAGAGACCCAGTACTTC
>11|TRBJ1-4|.|.|TRBV2
CASGQREELFF
TGTGCCAGCGGTCAGCGTGAAGAACTGTTTTTT
>14|TRBJ2-4|TRBD2|few|TRBV27
CASSPIAGENTQYF
TGTGCCAGCAGTCCTATAGCGGGAGAAAACACTCAGTACTTC
>16|TRBJ2-1|TRBD2|.|TRBV7-8
CASGSRGLAGVAEQFF
TGTGCCAGCGGCTCTCGAGGACTAGCGGGAGTTGCTGAGCAGTTCTTC
>16|TRBJ2-2|.|.|TRBV20-1
CSARLTSARGFGELFF
TGCAGTGCTAGACTCACTAGCGCCAGGGGATTCGGGGAGCTGTTTTTT
>17|TRBJ1-2|.|.|TRBV3-1
CASSQVPAAGRDYGYTF
TGTGCCAGCAGCCAAGTTCCGGCCGCCGGTAGGGACTATGGCTACACCTTC